This TCR beta chain was captured in a study of T cells in narcolepsy. Generated by immunoSEQ multiplex PCR, the TCRdb table keeps only in-frame clones and is missing some. The sample has about 33,000 clones; about 90% are singletons. The sequence was collected from a human donor with narcolepsy. Sequenced material: CD45RA- memory CD4+ T cells from PBMCs.

Here the CDR3 DNA reads TGTGCCAGCAGTGAATGGGGGGGAGAGTTGGGACAGCCCCAGCATTTT. Its translation: CASSEWGGELGQPQHF. The chain is built from TRBV2 and TRBJ1-5; D perhaps matches TRBD1 (5 bases). The V gene's germline CDR1 is SNHLY and CDR2 FYNNEI. Trimming pared 2 bases from V and 7 bases from J, leaving 18 bases between. The CDR3 consists of 16 residues.